The source of this T cell receptor (beta chain) is a study of cytomegalovirus exposure and HLA in healthy donors. Looking at the study overall: Around 85 million unique TCR sequences came from HLA-typed donors in an early release. Study outcomes and limitations: There were some V segments, including TRBV6-2 and TRBV6-3, excluded as indistinguishable. About 87% or about 30% of the time was how often most TCR beta V segments were productive, according to an earlier analysis. Rare TCR sequences dominated, though some public TCRs recurred in many donors.

Comment on this clone: The antigen is undetermined.

The CDR3 loop spans 14 amino acids. CDR1 is MDHEN, CDR2 SYDVKM, per germline. V lost 5 bases, J lost 6 bases, and 8 bases stayed unmatched. Use of 60 Vbeta and 13 Jbeta primers characterized the PCR. Some clones are missing from TCRdb's copy, which holds only in-frame ones; the method was immunoSEQ multiplex PCR. The data show approximately 170,000 clones, over 65% seen once. This clonotype originated in a woman aged 40-49 years in good health and CMV-seropositive. Sequencing used PBMCs. The rearrangement uses TRBV28 and TRBJ1-2; TRBD1 matches 8 bases. In DNA, the CDR3 is TGTGCCAGCAGTCAACCGGGACAGGTACATGGCTACACCTTC. This encodes CASSQPGQVHGYTF.